Here is one T cell receptor beta chain with its context. As yet, its antigen is unknown. Only in-frame clones appear in the TCRdb table, and some are missing; sequencing was by immunoSEQ multiplex PCR. The sample yields under 20,000 clones, 60% to 80% seen once. The germline CDR1 and CDR2 sequences are SSHAT and FNYEAQ (reference sequence). The CDR3 runs 15 residues. Losses at the gene ends were 5 bases for V and 6 bases for J; bases not matched to a gene: 4. These data are taken from a study of CD4 T cells in relation to SARS-CoV-2 and coronaviruses. Background on the study: After roughly eleven days of antigen culture, PBMC TCR beta CDR3s were sequenced.

Whole-study findings and limits: Approximately 65% of donors had memory CD4+ clonotypes crossrecognizing SARS-CoV-2 and common cold coronavirus spike.

The unexposed donors gave CD4+ T cells in 2011-2018, prior to COVID-19. The cells were cultured for approximately ten days before CD4+ T cells were isolated. V gene TRBV7-7 combines with J gene TRBJ2-2; 12 bases map to TRBD1. The sequence was obtained from a human donor in good health. Sequencing was carried out using CD4+ T cells from PBMCs, cultured in vitro. The CDR3 reads CASSTGTGGPGELFF. In DNA, the CDR3 is TGTGCCAGCAGCACCGGGACAGGGGGCCCCGGGGAGCTGTTTTTT. Full variable domain (outside the CDR3, taken from reference TRBV7-7 and TRBJ2-2): GAGVSQSPRYKVTKRGQDVTLRCDPISSHATLYWYQQALGQGPEFLTYFNYEAQPDKSGLPSDRFSAERPEGSISTLTIQRTEQRDSAMYRCASSTGTGGPGELFFGEGSRLTVL.